The rows below give T cell receptor beta chains drawn from one sample of a study of T-cell memory formation after mild COVID-19. TCRdb fed the 5' RACE reads into MiXCR, producing one record per CDR3 protein. The sample includes about 240,000 distinct CDR3 sequences, approximately 9% of them seen just once. Sequencing used PBMCs or a T cell subset sorted from them (not recorded which). The source of these receptors is a young man who had mild COVID-19 (a few samples of this study predate the infection). Cell type and time point are not known. The CDR3 runs from the conserved cysteine through the conserved F or W. A D gene is named only where the DNA matches it firmly. Clone size is shown for a subset of rows, as once, few, many or a class of expanded clone.

J | D | size | V | DNA | CDR3
TRBJ2-1 | TRBD2 | . | TRBV5-1 | TGCGCCAGCAGCCCAAGACTAGCCCCCTACAATGAGCAGTTCTTC | CASSPRLAPYNEQFF
TRBJ1-4 | TRBD1 | . | TRBV10-3 | TGTGCCATCGGAGGACAGGTCGGTGAAAAACTGTTTTTT | CAIGGQVGEKLFF
TRBJ1-1 | . | . | TRBV7-9 | TGTGCCAGCAGCTTAGTCTTTGAGAACACTGAAGCTTTCTTT | CASSLVFENTEAFF
TRBJ1-2 | . | few | TRBV20-1 | TGCAGTGCTAGAGTTCTCCCGGATGGCTACACCTTC | CSARVLPDGYTF
TRBJ2-1 | . | few | TRBV9 | TGTGCCAGCAGCGGTAGGGGAGGCTCCTACAATGAGCAGTTCTTC | CASSGRGGSYNEQFF
TRBJ1-5 | . | . | TRBV7-2 | TGTGCCAGCAGCCCAGGACTTTTTGACAATCAGCCCCAGCATTTT | CASSPGLFDNQPQHF
TRBJ2-7 | TRBD1 | . | TRBV5-1 | TGCGCCAGCAGCTTGGGCGGGACAGGGCCTCGTGAGCAGTACTTC | CASSLGGTGPREQYF
TRBJ2-7 | . | . | TRBV10-3 | TGTGCCATCAGTGCCGCACCCTCCTACGAGCAGTACTTC | CAISAAPSYEQYF
TRBJ2-5 | . | many | TRBV2 | TGTGCCGGGGGGCAATGGGTGGAGACCCAGTACTTC | CAGGQWVETQYF
TRBJ2-5 | TRBD2 | few | TRBV7-9 | TGTGCCAGCAGCTTGAGCGGGGGGGAACAAGAGACCCAGTACTTC | CASSLSGGEQETQYF
TRBJ2-1 | . | . | TRBV14 | TGTGCCAGCAGCCGGAGGAGCTCCTACAATGAGCAGTTCTTC | CASSRRSSYNEQFF
TRBJ2-2 | . | many | TRBV9 | TGTGCCAGCAGCGTCCGACAGGCCCTGAACACCGGGGAGCTGTTTTTT | CASSVRQALNTGELFF
TRBJ2-3 | TRBD2 | few | TRBV9 | TGTGCCAGCAGCGCCCAAGTAACTAGCGGCACAGATACGCAGTATTTT | CASSAQVTSGTDTQYF
TRBJ1-2 | . | . | TRBV7-2 | TGTGCCAGCAGCTTAAATGAGCTGGTCGGCTACACCTTC | CASSLNELVGYTF
TRBJ2-3 | . | few | TRBV6-6 | TGTGCCAGCTTTCCCCCAGAGGCAGATACGCAGTATTTT | CASFPPEADTQYF
TRBJ2-7 | . | . | TRBV12-3/TRBV12-4 | TGTGCCAGCAGTGTAGGGTTGTACGAGCAGTACTTC | CASSVGLYEQYF
TRBJ2-5 | TRBD2 | many | TRBV20-1 | TGCAGTGCTAGAGCAGCGGGGGCCAAGACCCAGTACTTC | CSARAAGAKTQYF
TRBJ2-7 | TRBD2 | . | TRBV5-1 | TGCGCCAGCACCTTGGCGGGACTAGCCCAGGACGAGCAGTACTTC | CASTLAGLAQDEQYF
TRBJ1-5 | . | . | TRBV10-3 | TGTGCCATCATTTATCCAATCAATCAGCCCCAGCATTTT | CAIIYPINQPQHF
TRBJ1-1 | . | . | TRBV20-1 | TGCAGTGCAGTCGACGGAAGCTACTCGAACACTGAAGCTTTCTTT | CSAVDGSYSNTEAFF
TRBJ2-1 | . | many | TRBV11-2 | TGTGCCAGCAGAACGGACACGAATGAGCAGTTCTTC | CASRTDTNEQFF
TRBJ1-2 | . | many | TRBV2 | TGTGCCAGCAGTGAAGGGCCAAGACCTAACTATGGCTACACCTTC | CASSEGPRPNYGYTF
TRBJ2-1 | . | . | TRBV24-1 | TGTGCCACCAGTGATCCGGACCGAACCTACAATGAGCAGTTCTTC | CATSDPDRTYNEQFF
TRBJ2-3 | TRBD1 | many | TRBV29-1 | TGCAGCGCCTTTGGGACAGGGGGAAGCGGTACGCAGTATTTT | CSAFGTGGSGTQYF
TRBJ2-2 | . | . | TRBV12-3/TRBV12-4 | TGTGCCGCACAGGGTGGGGTACCCGGGGAGCTGTTTTTT | CAAQGGVPGELFF
TRBJ1-5 | . | . | TRBV7-2 | TGTGCCAGCAGCTCCGGAGGGGTCGGCGGGGGCAATCAGCCCCAGCATTTT | CASSSGGVGGGNQPQHF
TRBJ1-5 | . | once | TRBV9 | TGTGCCAGCAGCGTAGGGCAGGATCAGCCCCAGCATTTT | CASSVGQDQPQHF
TRBJ2-6 | . | . | TRBV4-3 | TGCGCCAGCAGCCAACGGGAGTGGGGCTCTGGGGCCAACGTCCTGACTTTC | CASSQREWGSGANVLTF
TRBJ1-1 | TRBD1 | few | TRBV6-6 | TGTGCCAGCAGTTACCCCCAGGGGGGAGCTTTCTTT | CASSYPQGGAFF
TRBJ2-1 | TRBD1 | . | TRBV6-2/TRBV6-3 | TGTGCCAGCAGTTACAACAAAAATGACAGGGGCACACAGCAGTTCTTC | CASSYNKNDRGTQQFF
TRBJ2-7 | . | few | TRBV5-1 | TGCGCCAGCAGCCCTTCATTGTCCGGGGGTGAGCAGTACTTC | CASSPSLSGGEQYF
TRBJ2-7 | TRBD1 | many | TRBV20-1 | TGCAGTGCTAGCAGGACAGGGATCTACGAGCAGTACTTC | CSASRTGIYEQYF
TRBJ2-5 | TRBD2 | . | TRBV7-2 | TGTGCCAGCAGCCCCGGGACTAGCGTACAAGAGACCCAGTACTTC | CASSPGTSVQETQYF
TRBJ2-7 | . | few | TRBV3-1 | TGTGCCAGCAGCCCCTCAGCGGGTAGCGAGCAGTACTTC | CASSPSAGSEQYF
TRBJ1-1 | . | . | TRBV6-1 | TGTGCCAGCAGTGCCGACTTATACACTGAAGCTTTCTTT | CASSADLYTEAFF
TRBJ2-1 | TRBD1 | few | TRBV5-4 | TGTGCCAGCAGCTTGGGGGACAGGAATGAGCAGTTCTTC | CASSLGDRNEQFF